The entry that follows covers one T cell receptor beta chain sequence. This CDR3 is built from 13 residues. Between the trimmed V and J ends, which lost 6 bases and 3 bases, there was a span of 8 bases. This sample is drawn from a study of blood T cell repertoires in COVID-19. About the research overall: The United States, Italy and Spain were the sources of the acute and convalescent COVID-19 samples. The cDNA or gDNA used as material had been derived from T cells, B-cell-depleted T cells, or PBMCs.

Seattle's cohort entered during active infection and was followed longitudinally. In the authors' workflow: Estimation of nucleated cell counts relied on the amplification of reference gene primers. Using immunoSEQ multiplex PCR, the repertoire was profiled, and TCRdb retains in-frame clones only, with some absent. V and J calls and clone size are copied from that table; D and trimming were computed from the DNA. The sample lists about 480,000 clones, about nine tenths occurring once. The chain is built from TRBV12-3 or TRBV12-4 and TRBJ1-4; no reliable D call. Sequenced input: peripheral blood. The sequence was obtained from a woman aged 45-60 years with COVID-19, enrolled during active disease. Here the CDR3 DNA reads TGTGCCAGCAGCCCGAGGGCTAATGAAAAACTGTTTTTT. This sequence encodes CASSPRANEKLFF.